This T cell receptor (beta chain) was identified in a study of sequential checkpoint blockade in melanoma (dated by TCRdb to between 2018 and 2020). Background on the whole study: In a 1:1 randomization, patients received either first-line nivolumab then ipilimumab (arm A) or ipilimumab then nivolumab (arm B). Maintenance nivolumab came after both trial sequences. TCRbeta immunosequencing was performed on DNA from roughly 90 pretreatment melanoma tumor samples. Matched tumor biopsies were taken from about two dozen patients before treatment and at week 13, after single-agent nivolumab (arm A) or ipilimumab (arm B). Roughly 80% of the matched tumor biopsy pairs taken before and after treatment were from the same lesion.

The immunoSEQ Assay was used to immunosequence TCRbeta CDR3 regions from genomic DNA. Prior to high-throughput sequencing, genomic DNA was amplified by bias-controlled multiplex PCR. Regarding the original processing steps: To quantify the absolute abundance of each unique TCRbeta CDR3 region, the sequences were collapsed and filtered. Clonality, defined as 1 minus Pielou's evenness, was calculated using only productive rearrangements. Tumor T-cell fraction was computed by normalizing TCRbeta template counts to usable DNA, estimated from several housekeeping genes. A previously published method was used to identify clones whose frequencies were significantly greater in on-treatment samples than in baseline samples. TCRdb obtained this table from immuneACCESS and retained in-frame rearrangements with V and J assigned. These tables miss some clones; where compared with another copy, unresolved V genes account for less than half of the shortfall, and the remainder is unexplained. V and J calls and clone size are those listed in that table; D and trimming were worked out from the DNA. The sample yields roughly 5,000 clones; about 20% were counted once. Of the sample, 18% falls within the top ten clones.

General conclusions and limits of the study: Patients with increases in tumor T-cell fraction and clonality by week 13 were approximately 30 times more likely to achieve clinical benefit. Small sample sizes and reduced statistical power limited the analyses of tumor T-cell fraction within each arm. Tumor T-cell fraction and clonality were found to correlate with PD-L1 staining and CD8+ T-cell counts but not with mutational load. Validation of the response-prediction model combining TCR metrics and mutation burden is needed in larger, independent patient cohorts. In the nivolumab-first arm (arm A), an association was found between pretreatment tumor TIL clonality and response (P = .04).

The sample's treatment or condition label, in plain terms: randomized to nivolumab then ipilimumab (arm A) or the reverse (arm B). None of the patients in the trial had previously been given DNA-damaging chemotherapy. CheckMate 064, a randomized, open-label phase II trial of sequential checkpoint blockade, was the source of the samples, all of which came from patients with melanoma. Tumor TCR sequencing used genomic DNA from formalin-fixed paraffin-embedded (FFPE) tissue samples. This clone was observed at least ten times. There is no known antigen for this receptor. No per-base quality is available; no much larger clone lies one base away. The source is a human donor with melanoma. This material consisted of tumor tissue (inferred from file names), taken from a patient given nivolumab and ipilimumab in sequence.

The bases are TGTGCCAGCAGCTTATTACAGGGGGCAGGTGGCTACACCTTC. Its product reads: CASSLLQGAGGYTF. Recombination connected TRBV11-3 to TRBJ1-2, and 9 junction bases match TRBD1. The germline V gene provides CDR1 SGHNT and CDR2 YENEEA. Germline trimming: 2 bases from V, 7 bases from J; junction bases outside gene matches: 5. The CDR3 numbers 14 residues from cysteine through phenylalanine. The kept DNA is CDR3 alone, 42 bases in frame from the first base.